The 25 T cell receptor beta chains in this list originate from one sample, sequenced in a study of tumor-infiltrating lymphocytes in localized non-small cell lung cancer. The assay was immunoSEQ multiplex PCR, and TCRdb's table has in-frame clones only and misses some. The profile shows 15,000 to 20,000 clones, approximately 80% of them singletons. The sample consisted of uninvolved lung tissue not adjacent to the tumor. The source is a human donor with non-small cell lung cancer.

V is TRBV7-2 and J is TRBJ1-5; tentatively, D is TRBD1 (5 bases). Germline V lookup: CDR1 SGHTA, CDR2 FQGNSA. With 1 base removed from V and 5 bases from J, the gap between germline ends came to 15 bases. The CDR3 extends over 16 amino acids. Here the CDR3 reads CASSLVSGSAYQPQHF. CDR3 nucleotides: TGTGCCAGCAGCTTAGTCTCAGGGAGTGCTTATCAGCCCCAGCATTTT.

V usage is TRBV7-2 and J usage is TRBJ1-5, with unresolved D. V was pared by 3 bases and J by 4 bases, with 7 bases between. Germline V lookup: CDR1 SGHTA, CDR2 FQGNSA. This CDR3 has 13 residues. The CDR3 DNA sequence: TGTGCCAGCAGCTTGACCCTTAATCAGCCCCAGCATTTT. Residues: CASSLTLNQPQHF.

This clone is a singleton in its sample. Different DNA sequences within this sample yield the same CDR3. V usage is TRBV10-1 and J usage is TRBJ1-1; 7 bases agree with TRBD1. CDR3 length equals 13 residues. V lost 3 bases to trimming and J lost 5 bases; unmatched junction nucleotides: 3. CDR1 and CDR2 from the germline V gene are WNHNN and SYGVQD (reference sequence). CDR3 in amino acids: CASSEGRGTEAFF. CDR3 coding DNA: TGCGCCAGCAGTGAAGGCAGGGGGACTGAAGCTTTCTTT.

The V and J genes are TRBV6-5 and TRBJ1-2; no firm D call. Trimming stripped 5 bases from V and 6 bases from J, with 19 bases between. CDR1 and CDR2 from the germline V gene are MNHEY and SVGAGI. The CDR3 is 15 residues long. CDR3 nucleotides: TGTGCCAGCAGTAAAGGACCCCGTCCGATGCATGGCTACACCTTC. The encoded protein is CASSKGPRPMHGYTF.

The gene calls are TRBV10-1 and TRBJ1-3; D is unclear. Germline lookup yields CDR1 WNHNN and CDR2 SYGVQD (reference sequence). The CDR3 is made up of 15 amino acids. Trimming took off 3 bases at V and 2 bases at J, with 11 bases between the two ends. The CDR3 coding sequence is TGCGCCAGCAGTGATTCTGGGCAGCCTGGAAACACCATATATTTT. Translation gives CASSDSGQPGNTIYF.

This clone came up once. The chain uses TRBV28 and TRBJ2-5, with D unresolved. This CDR3 has 13 amino acids. CDR1 is MDHEN and CDR2 is SYDVKM in the germline V gene. Trimming cost V 3 bases and J 0 bases, with 5 bases left between them. The CDR3 is CASSLLHQETQYF. For the CDR3, the DNA is TGTGCCAGCAGTTTGCTACACCAAGAGACCCAGTACTTC. Combining the CDR3 with reference TRBV28 and TRBJ2-5 gives the whole variable domain DVKVTQSSRYLVKRTGEKVFLECVQDMDHENMFWYRQDPGLGLRLIYFSYDVKMKEKGDIPEGYSVSREKKERFSLILESASTNQTSMYLCASSLLHQETQYFGPGTRLLVL.

The CDR3 sequence is CASSEEGNGYTF. CDR3 DNA sequence: TGTGCCAGCAGTGAGGAGGGGAATGGCTACACCTTC. The chain joins TRBV2 to TRBJ1-2; a weak D match, TRBD1 (5 bases). From germline, CDR1 is SNHLY and CDR2 FYNNEI. There are 12 residues in the CDR3. The V end lost 3 bases, the J end lost 6 bases, and 8 bases lay between the germline ends.

A few counts support this clone. J is TRBJ1-1 and V is TRBV6-5; D not certain. V dropped 6 bases and J dropped 4 bases, with 15 bases sitting between them. The length of the CDR3 is 14 residues. Germline V CDR1 and CDR2: MNHEY, SVGAGI. The CDR3 is CASSRAIGGTEAFF. The CDR3 region has the DNA TGTGCCAGCAGCCGGGCTATTGGTGGCACTGAAGCTTTCTTT.

The chain joins TRBV2 to TRBJ1-1; D gene uncertain. CDR3 length: 12 residues. The V end lost 1 base, the J end lost 9 bases, and 9 bases lay between the germline ends. Germline values: CDR1 SNHLY, CDR2 FYNNEI. The CDR3 DNA sequence: TGTGCCAGCAGTGAAGTAGGACCTAAAGCTTTCTTT. Its protein is CASSEVGPKAFF.

The rearrangement uses TRBV4-1 and TRBJ2-1; perhaps TRBD1 as D (6 bases). Germline loops: CDR1 MGHRA, CDR2 YSYEKL. The CDR3 has 14 amino acids. Trimming cost V 1 base and J 7 bases, with 11 bases left between them. In nucleotides, the CDR3 is TGCGCCAGCAGCCAAGGACAGGAAAGGAATGAGCAGTTCTTC. This sequence encodes CASSQGQERNEQFF.

This clone was observed a few times. This sequence joins TRBV29-1 and TRBJ2-7; TRBD2 agrees at 7 bases. The germline V gene has CDR1 SQVTM and CDR2 ANQGSEA. The CDR3 loop spans 13 amino acids. J gave up 2 bases and V 4 bases, and 5 bases lay outside the gene matches. The CDR3: CSVALREPYEQYF. In DNA, the CDR3 is TGCAGCGTTGCTTTGCGGGAGCCCTACGAGCAGTACTTC.

The V gene is TRBV4-1, the J gene TRBJ1-2; D unresolved. Deletions cut 0 bases from V and 4 bases from J, with 15 bases between. This CDR3 contains 16 residues. Per germline, CDR1 MGHRA and CDR2 YSYEKL. The DNA for the CDR3 is TGCGCCAGCAGCCAAGAACTCAATTCCGGAATCTATGGCTACACCTTC. It yields the protein CASSQELNSGIYGYTF.

This chain joins TRBV11-2 and TRBJ2-3; unclear D gene. V was shortened by 5 bases and J by 4 bases, with 13 bases between the two germline ends. Germline CDR1 is SGHAT and CDR2 is FQNNGV. The CDR3 runs 14 residues. CDR3: CASSVLIRADTQYF. DNA of the CDR3: TGTGCCAGCAGCGTACTAATAAGGGCAGATACGCAGTATTTT.

The chain employs TRBV2 and TRBJ2-3, with D possibly matching TRBD2 (6 bases). CDR3 length: 12 amino acids. Germline V CDR1 and CDR2: SNHLY, FYNNEI. The CDR3 sequence: CATGTSTDTQYF. The CDR3 DNA reads as TGTGCGACTGGGACTAGCACAGATACGCAGTATTTT.

The chain uses TRBV10-1 and TRBJ2-3, with D unresolved. The CDR3 contains 14 residues. Trimming shortened V by 2 bases and J by 3 bases, and 9 bases separated the two germline ends. Germline CDR1 and CDR2: WNHNN and SYGVQD (reference sequence). The CDR3 protein is CASSERVGTDTQYF. For the CDR3, the DNA is TGCGCCAGCAGTGAGCGGGTTGGGACAGATACGCAGTATTTT.

The chain combines TRBV5-1 with TRBJ2-7; D could derive from TRBD1 or TRBD2 (5 bases each). This CDR3 spans 16 amino acids. V was trimmed by 0 bases and J by 3 bases, leaving 16 bases between them. Germline V lookup: CDR1 SGHRS, CDR2 YFSETQ. CDR3 loop: CASSLAGAGDLYEQYF. CDR3 coding DNA: TGCGCCAGCAGCTTGGCCGGGGCGGGCGACCTCTACGAGCAGTACTTC.

The genes are TRBV2 and TRBJ2-7; 9 positions match TRBD1. Per the germline V gene, CDR1 is SNHLY and CDR2 is FYNNEI. This CDR3 is built from 14 residues. Unmatched junction bases numbered 5, after V lost 4 bases and J lost 4 bases. This CDR3 reads CASSGDRVVYEQYF. The CDR3 DNA reads as TGTGCCAGCAGTGGGGACAGGGTAGTTTACGAGCAGTACTTC. The variable domain in full, with the rest retrieved from reference TRBV2 and TRBJ2-7, is EPEVTQTPSHQVTQMGQEVILRCVPISNHLYFYWYRQILGQKVEFLVSFYNNEISEKSEIFDDQFSVERPDGSNFTLKIRSTKLEDSAMYFCASSGDRVVYEQYFGPGTRLTVT.

This clone occurred a few times. The chain couples TRBV11-2 to TRBJ1-1; D call uncertain. V gave up 2 bases and J gave up 8 bases, with 12 bases separating them. Germline V CDR1 and CDR2: SGHAT, FQNNGV. This CDR3 is 13 amino acids long. CDR3 nucleotides: TGTGCCAGCAGCTTATCCTCCAGACGAGAAGCTTTCTTT. It specifies CASSLSSRREAFF.

This clone was recorded once. The V and J genes are TRBV19 and TRBJ2-2; possibly TRBD2 for D (7 bases). This CDR3 comprises 14 residues. Germline V CDR1 and CDR2: LNHDA, SQIVND (reference sequence). Trimming took 7 bases from V and 7 from J, leaving 16 bases between them. CDR3 sequence reads: CASTMVGGLGELFF. In DNA form, the CDR3 reads TGTGCCAGTACCATGGTCGGGGGGCTCGGGGAGCTGTTTTTT. Based on the CDR3 plus reference TRBV19 and TRBJ2-2, the full variable domain is DGGITQSPKYLFRKEGQNVTLSCEQNLNHDAMYWYRQDPGQGLRLIYYSQIVNDFQKGDIAEGYSVSREKKESFPLTVTSAQKNPTAFYLCASTMVGGLGELFFGEGSRLTVL.

The J gene is TRBJ1-3, the V gene TRBV30, with D possibly matching TRBD1 (6 bases). Trimming took off 7 bases at V and 4 bases at J, with 14 bases between the two ends. The CDR3 contains 13 residues. Per the germline V gene, CDR1 is GTSNPN and CDR2 is SVGIG (reference sequence). The CDR3 reads CAYRPGAGNTIYF. Written as DNA, the CDR3 is TGTGCCTATAGACCAGGGGCCGGAAACACCATATATTTT.

The sample holds a few counts of this clone. Distinct nucleotide sequences in the sample also encode this CDR3. The gene calls are TRBV29-1 and TRBJ1-1; D gene unclear. The CDR3 loop spans 11 amino acids. Trimming took 3 bases from V and 5 from J, leaving 7 bases between them. Germline V gene lookup returns CDR1 SQVTM and CDR2 ANQGSEA. CDR3 region: CSVDWGTEAFF. CDR3 DNA sequence: TGCAGCGTTGATTGGGGTACTGAAGCTTTCTTT.

This chain connects TRBV28 to TRBJ2-5; D gene ambiguous. The CDR3 covers 15 residues. Looked up from germline, CDR1 is MDHEN and CDR2 is SYDVKM. V gave up 5 bases and J gave up 4 bases, with 17 bases separating them. The CDR3 sequence: CASSVTNPAGETQYF. DNA of the CDR3: TGTGCCAGCAGTGTGACGAATCCCGCAGGAGAGACCCAGTACTTC.

The rearrangement links TRBV2 to TRBJ2-3, with 10 bases fitting TRBD2. Germline V CDR1 and CDR2: SNHLY, FYNNEI. J gave up 1 base and V 8 bases, and 6 bases lay outside the gene matches. This CDR3 has 15 amino acids. This CDR3 is CASQRTSGGTDTQYF. For the CDR3, the DNA is TGTGCCAGCCAAAGGACTAGCGGCGGCACAGATACGCAGTATTTT.

This clone was seen a few times. This sequence joins TRBV7-7 and TRBJ2-3; D is possibly TRBD1 or TRBD2 (5 bases each). V lost 8 bases, J lost 1 base, and 10 bases lay in between. Germline lookup yields CDR1 SSHAT and CDR2 FNYEAQ (reference sequence). This CDR3 has 13 amino acids. Here the CDR3 reads CASGTGGTDTQYF. The CDR3 DNA sequence: TGTGCCAGCGGGACGGGTGGCACAGATACGCAGTATTTT.

The rearrangement joins TRBV6-5 to TRBJ2-7; D is possibly TRBD1 (6 bases). CDR1 and CDR2 (germline): MNHEY, SVGAGI. This CDR3 spans 12 amino acids. V gave up 6 bases and J gave up 6 bases, with 12 bases separating them. The CDR3 sequence: CASSQQGIEQYF. The CDR3 nucleotides are TGTGCCAGCAGCCAACAGGGAATCGAGCAGTACTTC.